The 3 T cell receptor beta chains reported below all come from one sample, sequenced in a study of CD8 T cells in ankylosing spondylitis. TCRdb independently ran MiXCR on the 5' RACE reads; one entry per CDR3 protein. The profile shows about 220,000 distinct CDR3 sequences, 6% to 8% of them singletons. Their cognate antigens are unknown. Study-level findings and limits: A motif of fewer than ten highly homologous TCR beta variants was seen as apparently characteristic of ankylosing spondylitis blood.

Input material: blood, either unsorted or a sorted T cell fraction (not recorded which). These receptors all come from a male donor with ankylosing spondylitis.

The chain couples TRBV4-2 to TRBJ1-1; 7 nucleotides match TRBD1. The germline CDR1 and CDR2 sequences are LGHNA and YNFKEQ. V gave up 3 bases and J gave up 4 bases; unmatched junction bases: 8. The CDR3 loop spans 15 amino acids. CDR3 sequence: CASSQARDRSTEAFF. CDR3 sequence (DNA): TGTGCCAGCAGCCAGGCCCGGGACAGATCCACTGAAGCTTTCTTT.

This clonotype was found once. The rearrangement uses TRBV29-1 and TRBJ2-7, with 12 bases identical to TRBD2. Trimming took 7 bases from V and 6 from J; bases not matched to a gene: 10. In germline, CDR1 is SQVTM, CDR2 ANQGSEA. The CDR3 covers 14 residues. This CDR3 reads CSARKGLAGGEQYF. Written as DNA, the CDR3 is TGCAGCGCTCGGAAGGGACTAGCGGGCGGCGAGCAGTACTTC.

This clonotype showed up many times. The V and J genes are TRBV29-1 and TRBJ2-3; TRBD1 aligns across 9 bases. The germline gives CDR1 SQVTM, CDR2 ANQGSEA. After removal of 1 base from V and 4 bases from J, the junction contained 9 bases not matched to a gene. This CDR3 region has 16 residues. The CDR3 DNA sequence: TGCAGCGTTGAAGGTAAACAGGGGGCGCCGGCAGATACGCAGTATTTT. This translates into CSVEGKQGAPADTQYF.